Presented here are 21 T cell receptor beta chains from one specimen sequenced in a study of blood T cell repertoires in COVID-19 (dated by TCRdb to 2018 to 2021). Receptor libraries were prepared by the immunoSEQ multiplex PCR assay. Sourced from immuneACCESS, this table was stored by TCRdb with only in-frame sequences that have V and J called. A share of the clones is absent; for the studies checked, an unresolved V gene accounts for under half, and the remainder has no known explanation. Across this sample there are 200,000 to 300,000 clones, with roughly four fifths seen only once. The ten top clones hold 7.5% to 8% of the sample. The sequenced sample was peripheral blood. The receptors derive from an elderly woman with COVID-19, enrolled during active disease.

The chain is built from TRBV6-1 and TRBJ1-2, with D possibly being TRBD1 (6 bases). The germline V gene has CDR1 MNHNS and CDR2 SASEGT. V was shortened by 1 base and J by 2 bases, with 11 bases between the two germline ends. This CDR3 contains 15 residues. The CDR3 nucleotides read TGTGCCAGCAGTGAAGAAGGGGGGGCGAACTATGGCTACACCTTC. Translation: CASSEEGGANYGYTF.

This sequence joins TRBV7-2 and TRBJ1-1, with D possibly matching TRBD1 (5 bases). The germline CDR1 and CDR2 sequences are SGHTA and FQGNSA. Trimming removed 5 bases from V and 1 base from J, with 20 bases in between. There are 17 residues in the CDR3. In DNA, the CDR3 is TGTGCCAGCAGCCGCGGGGGGTTACGCCCGCAGAACACTGAAGCTTTCTTT. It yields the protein CASSRGGLRPQNTEAFF.

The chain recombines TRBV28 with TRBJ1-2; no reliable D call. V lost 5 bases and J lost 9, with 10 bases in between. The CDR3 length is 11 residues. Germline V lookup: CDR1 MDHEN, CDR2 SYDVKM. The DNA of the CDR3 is TGTGCCAGCAGTCTAGACGCGCGCTACACCTTC. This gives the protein CASSLDARYTF.

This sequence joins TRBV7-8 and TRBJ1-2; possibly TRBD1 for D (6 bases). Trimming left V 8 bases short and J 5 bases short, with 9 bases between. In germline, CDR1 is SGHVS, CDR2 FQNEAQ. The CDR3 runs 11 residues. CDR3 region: CASGQTYGYTF. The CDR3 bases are TGTGCCAGCGGACAGACTTATGGCTACACCTTC.

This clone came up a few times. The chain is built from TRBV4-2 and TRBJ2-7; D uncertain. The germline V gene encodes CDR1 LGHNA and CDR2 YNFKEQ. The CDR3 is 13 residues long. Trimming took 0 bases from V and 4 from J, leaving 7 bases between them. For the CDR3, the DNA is TGTGCCAGCAGCCAAGAGTCTGCGTACGAGCAGTACTTC. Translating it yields CASSQESAYEQYF.

The CDR3 sequence is CASSLGGLGTQYF. The CDR3 DNA is TGTGCCAGCAGCTTAGGCGGTCTTGGGACCCAGTACTTC. The chain joins TRBV13 to TRBJ2-5; D gene uncertain. CDR1 is PRHDT and CDR2 is FYEKMQ in the germline V gene (reference sequence). The length of the CDR3 is 13 residues. Trimming pared 0 bases from V and 7 bases from J, leaving 9 bases between.

CDR3 residues: CASSQSRVAINQPQHF. The DNA of the CDR3 is TGCGCCAGCAGTCAATCGAGGGTTGCAATCAATCAGCCCCAGCATTTT. This chain connects TRBV23-1 to TRBJ1-5; no clear D. TRBV23-1 is designated an ORF whose function remains uncertain. V gave up 0 bases and J gave up 3 bases, with 12 bases separating them. The CDR3 consists of 16 residues.

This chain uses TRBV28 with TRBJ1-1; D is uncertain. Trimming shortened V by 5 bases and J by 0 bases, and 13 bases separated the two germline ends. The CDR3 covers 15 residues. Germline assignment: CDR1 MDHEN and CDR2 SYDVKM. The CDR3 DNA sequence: TGTGCCAGCAGTCCCTCCTACGGTATGAACACTGAAGCTTTCTTT. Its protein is CASSPSYGMNTEAFF.

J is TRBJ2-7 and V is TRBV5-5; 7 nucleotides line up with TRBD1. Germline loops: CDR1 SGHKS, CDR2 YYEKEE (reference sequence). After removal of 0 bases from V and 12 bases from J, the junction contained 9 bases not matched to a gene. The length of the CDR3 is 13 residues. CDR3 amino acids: CASSLEIGGAGYF. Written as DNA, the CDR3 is TGTGCCAGCAGCTTGGAGATAGGGGGCGCGGGGTACTTC.

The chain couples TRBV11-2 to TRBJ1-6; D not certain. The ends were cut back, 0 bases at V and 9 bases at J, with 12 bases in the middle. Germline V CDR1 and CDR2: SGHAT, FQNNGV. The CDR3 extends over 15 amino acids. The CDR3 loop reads CASSLDSGKGSPLHF. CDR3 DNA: TGTGCCAGCAGCTTAGATTCGGGAAAGGGTTCACCCCTCCACTTT.

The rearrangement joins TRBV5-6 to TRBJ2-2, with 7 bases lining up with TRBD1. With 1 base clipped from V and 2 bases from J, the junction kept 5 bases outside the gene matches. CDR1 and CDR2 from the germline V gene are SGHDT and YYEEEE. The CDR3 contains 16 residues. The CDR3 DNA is TGTGCCAGCAGCTTGTTCGGACAGGAAAACACCGGGGAGCTGTTTTTT. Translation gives CASSLFGQENTGELFF. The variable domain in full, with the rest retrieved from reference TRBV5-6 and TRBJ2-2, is DAGVTQSPTHLIKTRGQQVTLRCSPKSGHDTVSWYQQALGQGPQFIFQYYEEEERQRGNFPDRFSGHQFPNYSSELNVNALLLGDSALYLCASSLFGQENTGELFFGEGSRLTVL.

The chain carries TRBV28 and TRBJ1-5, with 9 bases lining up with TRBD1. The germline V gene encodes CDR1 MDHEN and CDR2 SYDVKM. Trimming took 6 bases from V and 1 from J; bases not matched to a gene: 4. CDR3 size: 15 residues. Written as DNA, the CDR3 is TGTGCCAGCAGGGGGACAGGGAGGAGCAATCAGCCCCAGCATTTT. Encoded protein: CASRGTGRSNQPQHF.

The CDR3 here is CASSSWGTSGYSNEQFF. The CDR3 DNA reads TGTGCCAGCAGCTCCTGGGGGACTAGCGGTTACTCCAATGAGCAGTTCTTC. The chain employs TRBV7-3 and TRBJ2-1, with 11 bases aligning to TRBD2. The CDR3 is 17 residues long. The V gene end was trimmed by 4 bases and the J gene end by 6 bases; junction bases not matched to a gene: 11. CDR1 is SGHTA, CDR2 FQGTGA, per germline.

CDR3 loop: CATSDGDRGPANTGELFF. CDR3 bases: TGTGCCACCAGTGATGGGGACAGGGGTCCCGCGAACACCGGGGAGCTGTTTTTT. V is TRBV24-1 and J is TRBJ2-2, with 10 bases that match TRBD1. The CDR3 totals 18 residues. The V segment lost 3 bases and the J segment 0 bases; nucleotides outside the gene matches: 6. The germline V gene encodes CDR1 KGHDR and CDR2 SFDVKD.

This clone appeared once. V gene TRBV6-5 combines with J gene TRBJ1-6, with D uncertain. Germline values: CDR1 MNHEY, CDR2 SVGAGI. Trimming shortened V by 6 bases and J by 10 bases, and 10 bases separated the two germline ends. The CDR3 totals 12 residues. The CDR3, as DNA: TGTGCCAGCAGGGCCCTGGGCTCACCCCTCCACTTT. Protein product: CASRALGSPLHF.

DNA for the CDR3: TGTGCCAGCAGCTTAGACAGTAACTATGGCTACACCTTC. Encoded protein: CASSLDSNYGYTF. The rearrangement joins TRBV7-3 to TRBJ1-2, with a tentative D call TRBD1 (5 bases). The germline CDR1 and CDR2 sequences are SGHTA and FQGTGA. Trimming pared 2 bases from V and 1 base from J, leaving 5 bases between. This CDR3 comprises 13 residues.

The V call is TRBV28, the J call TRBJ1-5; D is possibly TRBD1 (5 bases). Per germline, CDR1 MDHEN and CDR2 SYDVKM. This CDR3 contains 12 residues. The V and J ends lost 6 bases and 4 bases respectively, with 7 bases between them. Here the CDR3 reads CASRDINQPQHF. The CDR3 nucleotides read TGTGCCAGCAGGGACATTAATCAGCCCCAGCATTTT. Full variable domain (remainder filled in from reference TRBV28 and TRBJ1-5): DVKVTQSSRYLVKRTGEKVFLECVQDMDHENMFWYRQDPGLGLRLIYFSYDVKMKEKGDIPEGYSVSREKKERFSLILESASTNQTSMYLCASRDINQPQHFGDGTRLSIL.

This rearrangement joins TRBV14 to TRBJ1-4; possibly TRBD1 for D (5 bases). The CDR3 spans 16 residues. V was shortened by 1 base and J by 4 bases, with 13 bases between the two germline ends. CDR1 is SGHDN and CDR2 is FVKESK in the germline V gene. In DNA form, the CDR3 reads TGTGCCAGCAGCCAAGGAGGTGCAGGGAATAATGAAAAACTGTTTTTT. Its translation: CASSQGGAGNNEKLFF. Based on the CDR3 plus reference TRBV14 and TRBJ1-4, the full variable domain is EAGVTQFPSHSVIEKGQTVTLRCDPISGHDNLYWYRRVMGKEIKFLLHFVKESKQDESGMPNNRFLAERTGGTYSTLKVQPAELEDSGVYFCASSQGGAGNNEKLFFGSGTQLSVL.

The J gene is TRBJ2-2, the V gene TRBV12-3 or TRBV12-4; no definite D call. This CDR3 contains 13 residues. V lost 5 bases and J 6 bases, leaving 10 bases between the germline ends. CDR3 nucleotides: TGTGCCAGCAGTCCCCTAGTCCCCGGGGAGCTGTTTTTT. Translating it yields CASSPLVPGELFF.

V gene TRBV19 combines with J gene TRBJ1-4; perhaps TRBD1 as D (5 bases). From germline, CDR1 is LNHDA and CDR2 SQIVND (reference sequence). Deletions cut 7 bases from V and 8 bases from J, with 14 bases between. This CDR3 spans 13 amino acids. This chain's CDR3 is CASMGPYREKLFF. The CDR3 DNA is TGTGCCAGTATGGGGCCCTACCGGGAAAAACTGTTTTTT.

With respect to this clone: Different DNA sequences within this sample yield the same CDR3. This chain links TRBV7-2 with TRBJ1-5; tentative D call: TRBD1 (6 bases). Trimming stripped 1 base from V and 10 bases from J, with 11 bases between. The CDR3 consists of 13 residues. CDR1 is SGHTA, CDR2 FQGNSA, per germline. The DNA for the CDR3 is TGTGCCAGCAGCTTAGATGACAGGTCCCCCCAGCATTTT. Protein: CASSLDDRSPQHF.